A selection of T cell receptor beta chains follows, all from one sample in a study of T cell responses to AZD1222 COVID-19 vaccine. Clones were read by immunoSEQ multiplex PCR, and TCRdb kept only the in-frame ones, dropping some. This sample has approximately 150,000 clones; 85% to 95% occur once, and the top ten carry around 1.3%. Sequenced material: peripheral blood, taken on day 0 of AZD1222 vaccination. These TCRs come from an adult in good health. Each CDR3 is given with its conserved first and last residue. D genes are given only for firm matches. Size is stated for part of the rows, as once, few or many counts, or as a class when the clone is expanded.

v_gene: TRBV5-1; d_gene: TRBD2; j_gene: TRBJ2-5; abundance: .; CDR3nt: TGCGCCAGCAGCTCAACCGGGACTAGCGGAGGGCAAGAGACCCAGTACTTC; CDR3aa: CASSSTGTSGGQETQYF
v_gene: TRBV10-1; d_gene: .; j_gene: TRBJ2-7; abundance: .; CDR3nt: TGCGCCAGCAGTGAGTCGGGACGCTACGAGCAGTACTTC; CDR3aa: CASSESGRYEQYF
v_gene: TRBV3-1/TRBV3-2; d_gene: .; j_gene: TRBJ1-1; abundance: .; CDR3nt: TGTGCCAGCAGCCAAGGAACAGATAAAGCTTTCTTT; CDR3aa: CASSQGTDKAFF
v_gene: TRBV4-2; d_gene: .; j_gene: TRBJ2-6; abundance: .; CDR3nt: TGTGCCAGCAGCCCGCGTGGGGCTCCGGGGGCCAACGTCCTGACTTTC; CDR3aa: CASSPRGAPGANVLTF
v_gene: TRBV9; d_gene: TRBD1; j_gene: TRBJ1-2; abundance: .; CDR3nt: TGTGCCAGCAGCGTGGGGTCCCGACAGGGGCAATATGGCTACACCTTC; CDR3aa: CASSVGSRQGQYGYTF
v_gene: TRBV2; d_gene: TRBD1; j_gene: TRBJ2-7; abundance: .; CDR3nt: TGTGCCAGCAGACCTCGGACAGGGGGCTTAAGCTACGAGCAGTACTTC; CDR3aa: CASRPRTGGLSYEQYF
v_gene: TRBV30; d_gene: .; j_gene: TRBJ1-1; abundance: .; CDR3nt: TGTGCCTCCTCCCTCCAATACACTGAAGCTTTCTTT; CDR3aa: CASSLQYTEAFF
v_gene: TRBV25-1; d_gene: .; j_gene: TRBJ1-2; abundance: .; CDR3nt: TGTGCCAGCAGTGGTATGAACTATGGCTACACCTTC; CDR3aa: CASSGMNYGYTF
v_gene: TRBV7-2; d_gene: TRBD1; j_gene: TRBJ2-7; abundance: .; CDR3nt: TGTGCCAGCAGCGGACAGGGCTACGAGCAGTACTTC; CDR3aa: CASSGQGYEQYF
v_gene: TRBV11-2; d_gene: TRBD1; j_gene: TRBJ1-4; abundance: once; CDR3nt: TGTGCCAGCAGCCCCGGGACAGCTAATGAAAAACTGTTTTTT; CDR3aa: CASSPGTANEKLFF
v_gene: TRBV30; d_gene: .; j_gene: TRBJ1-5; abundance: once; CDR3nt: TGTGCCTGGAGCGGTCACATGGGGGGACAGCCCCAGCATTTT; CDR3aa: CAWSGHMGGQPQHF
v_gene: TRBV20-1; d_gene: .; j_gene: TRBJ1-1; abundance: .; CDR3nt: TGCAGTGCCACAAGGGTTTCTGAAGCTTTCTTT; CDR3aa: CSATRVSEAFF
v_gene: TRBV3-1/TRBV3-2; d_gene: .; j_gene: TRBJ2-5; abundance: .; CDR3nt: TGTGCCAGCAGCCAAGGTCTCCGTGTAGCAGAAGAGACCCAGTACTTC; CDR3aa: CASSQGLRVAEETQYF
v_gene: TRBV2; d_gene: .; j_gene: TRBJ1-6; abundance: .; CDR3nt: TGTGCCAGCAGTGAAGCGCTTCTGGGGGACCTCAGCTCCTATAATTCACCCCTCCACTTT; CDR3aa: CASSEALLGDLSSYNSPLHF
v_gene: TRBV15; d_gene: .; j_gene: TRBJ1-1; abundance: .; CDR3nt: TGTGCCACCAGCAGAGATGACCAGATACCTTTCTTT; CDR3aa: CATSRDDQIPFF
v_gene: TRBV27; d_gene: .; j_gene: TRBJ1-4; abundance: .; CDR3nt: TGTGCCAGCAGTGCCTTGTACGCACAGGGCCGGTCTAATGAAAAACTGTTTTTT; CDR3aa: CASSALYAQGRSNEKLFF
v_gene: TRBV30; d_gene: .; j_gene: TRBJ1-1; abundance: .; CDR3nt: TGTGCCTGGGCTCTATTGGGGAACGCTGAAGCTTTCTTT; CDR3aa: CAWALLGNAEAFF
v_gene: TRBV7-2; d_gene: .; j_gene: TRBJ2-5; abundance: .; CDR3nt: TGTGCCAGCAGCAGGACAGCGCAACAAGAGACCCAGTACTTC; CDR3aa: CASSRTAQQETQYF
v_gene: TRBV5-1; d_gene: .; j_gene: TRBJ1-3; abundance: .; CDR3nt: TGCGCCAGCAGCTTGGTTGGGATCTTCGCTGGAAACACCATATATTTT; CDR3aa: CASSLVGIFAGNTIYF
v_gene: TRBV27; d_gene: .; j_gene: TRBJ1-2; abundance: .; CDR3nt: TGTGCCAGCAGTTTAACAGGGTTAAACTATGGCTACACCTTC; CDR3aa: CASSLTGLNYGYTF
v_gene: TRBV11-2; d_gene: .; j_gene: TRBJ2-3; abundance: .; CDR3nt: TGTGCCAGCAGCTTAGATCGTGGCAGCACAGATACGCAGTATTTT; CDR3aa: CASSLDRGSTDTQYF
v_gene: TRBV7-9; d_gene: .; j_gene: TRBJ1-3; abundance: once; CDR3nt: TGTGCCAGCAGCGCCCAGGTTGCAACTGGAAACACCATATATTTT; CDR3aa: CASSAQVATGNTIYF
v_gene: TRBV10-3; d_gene: TRBD2; j_gene: TRBJ2-4; abundance: once; CDR3nt: TGTGCCATCAGTGAGGGACTAGCGGGAGGGGAAAACATTCAGTACTTC; CDR3aa: CAISEGLAGGENIQYF
v_gene: TRBV5-4; d_gene: TRBD1; j_gene: TRBJ1-2; abundance: .; CDR3nt: TGTGCCAGCAGCTTGCTAACAGGGGATGGCTACACCTTC; CDR3aa: CASSLLTGDGYTF
v_gene: TRBV2; d_gene: TRBD1; j_gene: TRBJ2-7; abundance: .; CDR3nt: TGTGCCAGCAGCCGGACAGGGTGGGAGCAGTACTTC; CDR3aa: CASSRTGWEQYF
v_gene: TRBV4-2; d_gene: .; j_gene: TRBJ2-7; abundance: .; CDR3nt: TGTGCCAGCAGCCTCTCCGAGGGACTCTCCTACGAGCAGTACTTC; CDR3aa: CASSLSEGLSYEQYF
v_gene: TRBV6-2/TRBV6-3; d_gene: .; j_gene: TRBJ1-2; abundance: .; CDR3nt: TGTGCCAGCAGTCCGCCGGGACCGATCTATGGCTACACCTTC; CDR3aa: CASSPPGPIYGYTF
v_gene: TRBV7-2; d_gene: .; j_gene: TRBJ2-3; abundance: .; CDR3nt: TGTGCCAGCAGCTTCAGCTCCGGGTTTGATACGCAGTATTTT; CDR3aa: CASSFSSGFDTQYF
v_gene: TRBV18; d_gene: .; j_gene: TRBJ1-1; abundance: .; CDR3nt: TGTGCCAGCTCACCCCTGCTGGAGGGGCCCACTGAAGCTTTCTTT; CDR3aa: CASSPLLEGPTEAFF
v_gene: TRBV5-6; d_gene: .; j_gene: TRBJ1-6; abundance: .; CDR3nt: TGTGCCAGCAGCTTCGGGACACCCAATTCACCCCTCCACTTT; CDR3aa: CASSFGTPNSPLHF
v_gene: TRBV28; d_gene: TRBD1; j_gene: TRBJ1-5; abundance: .; CDR3nt: TGTGCCAGCAGAGGGGGCGGGAGATATCAGCCCCAGCATTTT; CDR3aa: CASRGGGRYQPQHF
v_gene: TRBV7-3; d_gene: TRBD2; j_gene: TRBJ2-3; abundance: .; CDR3nt: TGTGCCAGCAGCCACGGACTAGCGCCTAGCACAGATACGCAGTATTTT; CDR3aa: CASSHGLAPSTDTQYF
v_gene: TRBV11-2; d_gene: .; j_gene: TRBJ1-2; abundance: .; CDR3nt: TGTGCCAGCAGCTTAGGGGCGACAGCGCTTTATGGCTACACCTTC; CDR3aa: CASSLGATALYGYTF
v_gene: TRBV6-2/TRBV6-3; d_gene: .; j_gene: TRBJ2-3; abundance: once; CDR3nt: TGTGCCAGCAGCCGAAATTCAGGGAAAGATACGCAGTATTTT; CDR3aa: CASSRNSGKDTQYF
v_gene: TRBV6-5; d_gene: .; j_gene: TRBJ1-2; abundance: .; CDR3nt: TGTGCCAGCAGGAGCAGGGACTATGGCTACACCTTC; CDR3aa: CASRSRDYGYTF
v_gene: TRBV27; d_gene: .; j_gene: TRBJ1-1; abundance: .; CDR3nt: TGTGCCAGCAGTTTGTCGGGGGCCCACACTGAAGCTTTCTTT; CDR3aa: CASSLSGAHTEAFF
v_gene: TRBV7-4; d_gene: TRBD1; j_gene: TRBJ1-5; abundance: .; CDR3nt: TGTGCCAGCAGCTTAGTAGGCAGGGGGAGCAATCAGCCCCAGCATTTT; CDR3aa: CASSLVGRGSNQPQHF
v_gene: TRBV28; d_gene: TRBD1; j_gene: TRBJ1-1; abundance: .; CDR3nt: TGTGCCAGCAGTTCTTGGGGACAGGGATTTTTGGGGAAGGGCACTGAAGCTTTCTTT; CDR3aa: CASSSWGQGFLGKGTEAFF
v_gene: TRBV6-1; d_gene: .; j_gene: TRBJ1-2; abundance: once; CDR3nt: TGTGCCAGCAGTGAGGGGGAGGATGGGGCTGGCTACACCTTC; CDR3aa: CASSEGEDGAGYTF
v_gene: TRBV12-3/TRBV12-4; d_gene: .; j_gene: TRBJ1-2; abundance: .; CDR3nt: TGTGCCAGCAGTCAGGCACGGGGCGGCTACACCTTC; CDR3aa: CASSQARGGYTF
v_gene: TRBV7-9; d_gene: .; j_gene: TRBJ1-1; abundance: .; CDR3nt: TGTGCCAGCAGCTTAGTTGGAGACACTGAAGCTTTCTTT; CDR3aa: CASSLVGDTEAFF
v_gene: TRBV5-6; d_gene: .; j_gene: TRBJ1-4; abundance: .; CDR3nt: TGTGCCAGCAGTGTGGTTCTAGATGAAAAACTGTTTTTT; CDR3aa: CASSVVLDEKLFF
v_gene: TRBV7-2; d_gene: .; j_gene: TRBJ1-2; abundance: .; CDR3nt: TGTGCCAGCTCTAGAAGGCTCCGAGACTTGAGCGGCTACACCTTC; CDR3aa: CASSRRLRDLSGYTF
v_gene: TRBV18; d_gene: .; j_gene: TRBJ1-1; abundance: .; CDR3nt: TGTGCCAGCTCACCACGAGGGACATCTATGAACACTGAAGCTTTCTTT; CDR3aa: CASSPRGTSMNTEAFF
v_gene: TRBV29-1; d_gene: TRBD1; j_gene: TRBJ1-1; abundance: .; CDR3nt: TGCAGCGCTGGGACAGCTAACACTGAAGCTTTCTTT; CDR3aa: CSAGTANTEAFF
v_gene: TRBV7-7; d_gene: TRBD2; j_gene: TRBJ2-3; abundance: .; CDR3nt: TGTGCTAGCAGCTTAGGACTAGCGGGTAGCACAGATACGCAGTATTTT; CDR3aa: CASSLGLAGSTDTQYF
v_gene: TRBV6-5; d_gene: .; j_gene: TRBJ1-4; abundance: .; CDR3nt: TGTGCCAGCAGTTACTCGGGTAGTCCCCTTGGGGAAAAACTGTTTTTT; CDR3aa: CASSYSGSPLGEKLFF
v_gene: TRBV5-4; d_gene: TRBD2; j_gene: TRBJ2-2; abundance: .; CDR3nt: TGTGCCAGCAGTCCGGGACTAGCGGGAGTAGCCGGGGAGCTGTTTTTT; CDR3aa: CASSPGLAGVAGELFF